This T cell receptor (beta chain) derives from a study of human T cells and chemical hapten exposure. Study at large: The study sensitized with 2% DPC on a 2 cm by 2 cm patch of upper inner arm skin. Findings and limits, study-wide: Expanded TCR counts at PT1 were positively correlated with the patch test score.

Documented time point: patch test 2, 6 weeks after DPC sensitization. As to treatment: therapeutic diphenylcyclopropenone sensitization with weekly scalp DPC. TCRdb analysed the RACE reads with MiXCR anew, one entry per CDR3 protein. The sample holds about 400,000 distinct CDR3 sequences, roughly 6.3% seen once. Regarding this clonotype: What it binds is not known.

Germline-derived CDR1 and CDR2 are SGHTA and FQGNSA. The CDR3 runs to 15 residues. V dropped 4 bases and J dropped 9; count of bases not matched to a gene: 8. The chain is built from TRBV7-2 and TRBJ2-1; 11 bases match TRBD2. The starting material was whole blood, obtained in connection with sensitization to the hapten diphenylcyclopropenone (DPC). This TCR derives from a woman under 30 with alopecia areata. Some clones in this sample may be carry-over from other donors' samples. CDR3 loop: CASSSRTSGYGEQFF. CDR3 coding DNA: TGTGCCAGCAGCTCCCGGACTAGCGGGTACGGTGAGCAGTTCTTC.